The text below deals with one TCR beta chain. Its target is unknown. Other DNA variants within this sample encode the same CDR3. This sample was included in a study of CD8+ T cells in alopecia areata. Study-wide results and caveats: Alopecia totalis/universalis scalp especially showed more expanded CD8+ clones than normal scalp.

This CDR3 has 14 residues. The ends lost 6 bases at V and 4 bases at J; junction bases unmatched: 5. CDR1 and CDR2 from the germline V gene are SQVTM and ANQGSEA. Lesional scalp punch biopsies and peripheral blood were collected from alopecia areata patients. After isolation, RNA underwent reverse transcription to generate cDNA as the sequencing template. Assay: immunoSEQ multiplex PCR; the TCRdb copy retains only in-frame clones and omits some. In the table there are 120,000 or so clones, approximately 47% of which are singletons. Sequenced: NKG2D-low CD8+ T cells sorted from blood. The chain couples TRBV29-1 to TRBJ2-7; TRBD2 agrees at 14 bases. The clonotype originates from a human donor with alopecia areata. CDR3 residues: CSVLGTSGSYEQYF. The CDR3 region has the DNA TGCAGCGTCCTTGGGACTAGCGGGAGTTACGAGCAGTACTTC.